Listed below are T cell receptor beta chains from one sample, sequenced in a study of blood T cells in healthy people across ages. TCRdb reprocessed the 5' RACE reads via MiXCR and lists one record per CDR3 protein. The sample lists approximately 1.5 million distinct CDR3 sequences, about 31% occurring once. The sequenced material came from blood. The receptors were gathered from a woman aged 25 to 39 in good health. Both conserved end residues are part of each CDR3. Fields, in order: D gene, clone size, V gene, J gene, CDR3 protein, CDR3 DNA. The D gene is left open where the match is weak. Expanded clones are given a class, and other clones once, few, many or no size at all.

NA,many,TRBV29-1,TRBJ2-3,CSVEEVTDTQYF,TGCAGCGTTGAAGAGGTCACAGATACGCAGTATTTT
TRBD2,few,TRBV10-3,TRBJ2-1,CATCAGGGMYNEQFF,TGTGCCACCTGCGCCGGGGGAGGGATGTACAATGAGCAGTTCTTC
NA,NA,TRBV7-9,TRBJ2-7,CASSFDQYEQYF,TGCGCCAGCAGCTTCGACCAGTACGAGCAGTACTTC
NA,few,TRBV11-2,TRBJ1-2,CASSLDSQLSHYGYTF,TGTGCCAGCAGCCTAGACAGCCAATTAAGTCACTATGGCTACACCTTC
NA,NA,TRBV5-1,TRBJ2-1,CASSYGGRIGNEQFF,TGCGCCAGCAGCTATGGGGGGCGAATTGGGAATGAGCAGTTCTTC
NA,NA,TRBV7-9,TRBJ2-1,CASTLGETPNEQFF,TGTGCCAGCACCCTGGGGGAGACTCCCAATGAGCAGTTCTTC
NA,few,TRBV5-6,TRBJ2-7,CASSSGRPGEQYF,TGTGCCAGCAGCTCCGGACGGCCTGGGGAGCAGTACTTC
NA,NA,TRBV7-9,TRBJ2-6,CASSPRTVLPGANVLTF,TGTGCCAGCAGCCCAAGGACGGTTTTGCCTGGGGCCAACGTCCTGACTTTC
TRBD2,few,TRBV20-1,TRBJ2-1,CSAERETYNEQFF,TGCAGTGCTGAGCGGGAGACCTACAATGAGCAGTTCTTC
NA,many,TRBV6-4,TRBJ2-1,CARGGHLAPPYNEQFF,TGTGCCAGGGGAGGCCACCTAGCCCCCCCTTACAATGAGCAGTTCTTC
TRBD2,few,TRBV4-2,TRBJ2-1,CASSQVLGASGGFSYNEQFF,TGTGCCAGCAGCCAAGTTTTGGGGGCTAGCGGGGGGTTCTCCTACAATGAGCAGTTCTTC
TRBD1,NA,TRBV20-1,TRBJ1-5,CSAREVRDRGFNQPQHF,TGCAGTGCTAGAGAAGTTAGGGACAGGGGTTTCAATCAGCCCCAGCATTTT
NA,NA,TRBV29-1,TRBJ1-1,CSVVVRATVNTEAFF,TGCAGCGTTGTCGTCAGGGCGACGGTGAACACTGAAGCTTTCTTT
TRBD2,NA,TRBV20-1,TRBJ2-3,CSARAPRTSGDLMTDTQYF,TGCAGTGCTAGAGCCCCTCGGACTAGCGGGGACTTGATGACAGATACGCAGTATTTT
NA,NA,TRBV7-9,TRBJ1-6,CASSLRGSPLHF,TGTGCCAGCAGCCTAAGGGGTTCACCCCTCCACTTT
NA,NA,TRBV27,TRBJ2-7,CASSLTPVGGRYEQYF,TGTGCCAGCAGTTTGACCCCGGTGGGGGGAAGGTACGAGCAGTACTTC
NA,few,TRBV15,TRBJ2-3,CATSRGREQAMTQYF,TGTGCCACCAGCAGAGGTAGGGAACAGGCTATGACGCAGTATTTT
NA,NA,TRBV9,TRBJ2-1,CASSVAQVNEQFF,TGTGCCAGCAGTGTAGCCCAAGTGAATGAGCAGTTCTTC
NA,NA,TRBV30,TRBJ2-1,CAWSVLEYNEQFF,TGTGCCTGGAGTGTTTTGGAATACAATGAGCAGTTCTTC
TRBD1,NA,TRBV7-2,TRBJ1-1,CASSFAQGTEAFF,TGTGCCAGCAGCTTCGCACAGGGGACTGAAGCTTTCTTT
TRBD1,NA,TRBV7-9,TRBJ2-5,CASSLDLQGMETQYF,TGTGCCAGCAGCTTAGACTTACAGGGGATGGAGACCCAGTACTTC
NA,NA,TRBV2,TRBJ2-2,CASREAKITGELFF,TGTGCCAGCAGGGAAGCGAAGATCACCGGGGAGCTGTTTTTT